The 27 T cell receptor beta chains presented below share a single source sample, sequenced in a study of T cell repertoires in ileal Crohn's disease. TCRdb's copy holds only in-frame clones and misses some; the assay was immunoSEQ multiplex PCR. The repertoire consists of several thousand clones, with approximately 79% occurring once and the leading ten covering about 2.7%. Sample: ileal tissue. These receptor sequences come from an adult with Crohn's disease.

For the CDR3, the DNA is TGTGCCAGCAGTTTAATTGGTTCGGGAGAGGAGCGGGGCTACGAGCAGTACTTC. Protein sequence: CASSLIGSGEERGYEQYF. The rearrangement joins TRBV28 to TRBJ2-7; TRBD2 matches at 7 bases. The CDR3 is 18 amino acids. Germline loops: CDR1 MDHEN, CDR2 SYDVKM. The V segment lost 2 bases and the J segment 3 bases; nucleotides outside the gene matches: 16.

CDR3 region: CASSEYRGTEFVGELFF. Here the CDR3 DNA reads TGCGCCAGCAGCGAGTACAGAGGGACAGAGTTTGTCGGGGAGCTGTTTTTT. The rearrangement links TRBV5-1 to TRBJ2-2; 7 bases are a match to TRBD1. The germline V gene has CDR1 SGHRS and CDR2 YFSETQ. This CDR3 spans 17 amino acids. V was clipped by 4 bases and J by 7 bases; unmatched bases: 16. Full variable domain (rest looked up from reference TRBV5-1 and TRBJ2-2): KAGVTQTPRYLIKTRGQQVTLSCSPISGHRSVSWYQQTPGQGLQFLFEYFSETQRNKGNFPGRFSGRQFSNSRSEMNVSTLELGDSALYLCASSEYRGTEFVGELFFGEGSRLTVL.

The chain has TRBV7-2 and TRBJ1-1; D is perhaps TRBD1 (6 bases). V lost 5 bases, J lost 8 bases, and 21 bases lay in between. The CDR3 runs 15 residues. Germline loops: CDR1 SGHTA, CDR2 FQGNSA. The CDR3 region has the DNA TGTGCCAGCAGCCGGGGGGCAGGGGATATGGGAGAAGCTTTCTTT. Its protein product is CASSRGAGDMGEAFF.

The CDR3, as DNA: TGTGCCAGCTCACTAGGTGGCGGGAGCTACAATGAGCAGTTCTTC. This codes for CASSLGGGSYNEQFF. This chain uses TRBV18 with TRBJ2-1, with 7 positions matching TRBD2. The CDR3 runs to 15 residues. V was pared by 4 bases and J by 3 bases, with 6 bases of the junction left unmatched. Germline CDR1 reads KGHSH; CDR2 reads LQKENI.

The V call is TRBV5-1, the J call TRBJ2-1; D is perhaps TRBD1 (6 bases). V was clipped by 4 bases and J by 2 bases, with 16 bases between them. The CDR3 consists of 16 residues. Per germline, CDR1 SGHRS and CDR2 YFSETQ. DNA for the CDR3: TGCGCCAGCAGCCCCGGGACACCTCTAACCTACAATGAGCAGTTCTTC. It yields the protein CASSPGTPLTYNEQFF. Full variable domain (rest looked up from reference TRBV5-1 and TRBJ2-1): KAGVTQTPRYLIKTRGQQVTLSCSPISGHRSVSWYQQTPGQGLQFLFEYFSETQRNKGNFPGRFSGRQFSNSRSEMNVSTLELGDSALYLCASSPGTPLTYNEQFFGPGTRLTVL.

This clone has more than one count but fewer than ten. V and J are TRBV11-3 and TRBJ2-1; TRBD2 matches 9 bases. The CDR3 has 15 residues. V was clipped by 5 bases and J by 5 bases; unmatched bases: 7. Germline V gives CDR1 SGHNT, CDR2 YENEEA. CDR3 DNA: TGTGCCAGCAGCAAGATTAGCGGGAGCCACAATGAGCAGTTCTTC. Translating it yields CASSKISGSHNEQFF.

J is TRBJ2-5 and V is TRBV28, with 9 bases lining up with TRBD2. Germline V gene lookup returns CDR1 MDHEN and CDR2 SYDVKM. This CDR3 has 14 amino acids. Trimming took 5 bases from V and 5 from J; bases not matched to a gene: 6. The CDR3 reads CASSPSGKGETQYF. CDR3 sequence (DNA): TGTGCCAGCAGTCCTAGCGGGAAGGGCGAGACCCAGTACTTC.

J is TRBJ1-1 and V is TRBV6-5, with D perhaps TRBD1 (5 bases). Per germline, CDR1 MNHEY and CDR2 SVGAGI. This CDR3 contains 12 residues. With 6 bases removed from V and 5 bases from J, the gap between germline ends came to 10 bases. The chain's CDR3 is CASSRQFTEAFF. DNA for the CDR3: TGTGCCAGCAGCCGACAGTTTACTGAAGCTTTCTTT.

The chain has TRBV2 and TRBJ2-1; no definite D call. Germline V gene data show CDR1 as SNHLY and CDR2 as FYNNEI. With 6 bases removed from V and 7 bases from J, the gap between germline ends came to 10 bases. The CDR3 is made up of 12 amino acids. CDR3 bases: TGTGCCAGCAGCCCTCAGGTAAATGAGCAGTTCTTC. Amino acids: CASSPQVNEQFF. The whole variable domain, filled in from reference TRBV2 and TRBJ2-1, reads EPEVTQTPSHQVTQMGQEVILRCVPISNHLYFYWYRQILGQKVEFLVSFYNNEISEKSEIFDDQFSVERPDGSNFTLKIRSTKLEDSAMYFCASSPQVNEQFFGPGTRLTVL.

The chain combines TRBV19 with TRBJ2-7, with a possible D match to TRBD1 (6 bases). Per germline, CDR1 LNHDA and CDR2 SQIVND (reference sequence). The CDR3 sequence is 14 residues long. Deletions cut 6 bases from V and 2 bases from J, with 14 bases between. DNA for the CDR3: TGTGCCAGTAGAGAGGGACAAGGACCCTACGAGCAGTACTTC. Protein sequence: CASREGQGPYEQYF.

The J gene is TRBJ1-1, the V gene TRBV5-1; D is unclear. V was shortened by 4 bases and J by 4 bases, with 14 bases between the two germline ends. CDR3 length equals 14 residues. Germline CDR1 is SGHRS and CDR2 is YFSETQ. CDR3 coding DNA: TGCGCCAGCAGCCAACAGAGGGCGGGCACTGAAGCTTTCTTT. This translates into CASSQQRAGTEAFF.

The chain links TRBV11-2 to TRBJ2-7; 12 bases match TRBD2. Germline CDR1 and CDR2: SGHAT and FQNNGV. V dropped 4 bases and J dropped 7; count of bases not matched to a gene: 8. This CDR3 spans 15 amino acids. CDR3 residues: CASSSRTSGIGEQYF. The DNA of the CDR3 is TGTGCCAGCAGCTCAAGGACTAGCGGGATTGGGGAGCAGTACTTC. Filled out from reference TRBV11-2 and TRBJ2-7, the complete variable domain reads EAGVAQSPRYKIIEKRQSVAFWCNPISGHATLYWYQQILGQGPKLLIQFQNNGVVDDSQLPKDRFSAERLKGVDSTLKIQPAKLEDSAVYLCASSSRTSGIGEQYFGPGTRLTVT.

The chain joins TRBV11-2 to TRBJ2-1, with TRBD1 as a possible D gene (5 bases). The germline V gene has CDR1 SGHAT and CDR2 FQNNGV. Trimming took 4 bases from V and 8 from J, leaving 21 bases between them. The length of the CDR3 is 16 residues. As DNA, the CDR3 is TGTGCCAGCAGCTCCTCCAAGCAGGGTGCAGTGCATGAGCAGTTCTTC. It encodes CASSSSKQGAVHEQFF.

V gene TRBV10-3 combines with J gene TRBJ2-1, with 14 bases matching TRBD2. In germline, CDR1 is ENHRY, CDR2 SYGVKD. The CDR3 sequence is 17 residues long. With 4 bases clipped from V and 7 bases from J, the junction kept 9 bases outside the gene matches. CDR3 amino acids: CAISGTGTSGSSNEQFF. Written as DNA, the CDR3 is TGTGCCATCAGTGGGACCGGGACTAGCGGGAGTAGTAATGAGCAGTTCTTC.

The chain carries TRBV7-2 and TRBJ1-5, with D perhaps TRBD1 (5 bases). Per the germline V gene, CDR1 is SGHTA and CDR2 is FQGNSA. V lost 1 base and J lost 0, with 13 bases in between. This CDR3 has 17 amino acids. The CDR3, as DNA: TGTGCCAGCAGCTTAGTTCCCCCAGGGATTAGCAATCAGCCCCAGCATTTT. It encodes CASSLVPPGISNQPQHF.

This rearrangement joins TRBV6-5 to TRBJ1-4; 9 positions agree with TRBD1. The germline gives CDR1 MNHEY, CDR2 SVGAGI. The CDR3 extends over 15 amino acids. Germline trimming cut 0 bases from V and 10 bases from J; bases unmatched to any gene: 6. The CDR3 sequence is CASSYSWDRVGKLFF. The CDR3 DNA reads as TGTGCCAGCAGTTACTCTTGGGACAGGGTCGGAAAACTGTTTTTT.

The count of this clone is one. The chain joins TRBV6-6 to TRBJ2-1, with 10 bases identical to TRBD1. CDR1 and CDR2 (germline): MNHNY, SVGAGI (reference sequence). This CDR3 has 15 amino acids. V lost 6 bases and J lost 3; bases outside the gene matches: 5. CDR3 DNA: TGTGCCAGCAGCCCCGGGACAGGGGTCTACAATGAGCAGTTCTTC. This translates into CASSPGTGVYNEQFF.

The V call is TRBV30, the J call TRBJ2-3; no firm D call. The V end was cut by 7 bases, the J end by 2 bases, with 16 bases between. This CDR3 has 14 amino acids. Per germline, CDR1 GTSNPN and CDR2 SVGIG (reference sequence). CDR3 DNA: TGTGCCTCTACTCTTCTGACTGCCACAGATACGCAGTATTTT. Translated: CASTLLTATDTQYF.

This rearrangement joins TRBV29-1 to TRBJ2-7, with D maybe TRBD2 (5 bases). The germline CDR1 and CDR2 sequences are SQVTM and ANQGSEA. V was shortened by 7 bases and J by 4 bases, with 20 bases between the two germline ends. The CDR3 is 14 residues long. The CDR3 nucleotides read TGCAGCGCAGAGAAAAGGGAGATCCGGTACGAGCAGTACTTC. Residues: CSAEKREIRYEQYF.

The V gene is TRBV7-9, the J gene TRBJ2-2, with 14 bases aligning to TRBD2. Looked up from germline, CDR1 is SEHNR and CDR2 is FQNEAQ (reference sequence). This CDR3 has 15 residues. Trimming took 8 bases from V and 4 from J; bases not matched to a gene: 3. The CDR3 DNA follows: TGTGCCAGCCGGGGGACTAGCGGGGGCACCGGGGAGCTGTTTTTT. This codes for CASRGTSGGTGELFF.

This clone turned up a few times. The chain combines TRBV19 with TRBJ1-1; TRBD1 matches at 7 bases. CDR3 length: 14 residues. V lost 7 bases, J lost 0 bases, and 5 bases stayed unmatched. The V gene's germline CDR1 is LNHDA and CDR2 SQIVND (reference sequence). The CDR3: CASTLGQMNTEAFF. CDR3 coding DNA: TGTGCCAGTACCCTGGGACAGATGAACACTGAAGCTTTCTTT.

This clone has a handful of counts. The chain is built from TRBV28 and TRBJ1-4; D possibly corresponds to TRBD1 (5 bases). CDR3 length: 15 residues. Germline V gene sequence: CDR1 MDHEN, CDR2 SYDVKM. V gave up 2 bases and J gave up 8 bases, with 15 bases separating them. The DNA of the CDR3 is TGTGCCAGCAGTTTAGGGGACTCCGGGGGAGAAAAACTGTTTTTT. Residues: CASSLGDSGGEKLFF.

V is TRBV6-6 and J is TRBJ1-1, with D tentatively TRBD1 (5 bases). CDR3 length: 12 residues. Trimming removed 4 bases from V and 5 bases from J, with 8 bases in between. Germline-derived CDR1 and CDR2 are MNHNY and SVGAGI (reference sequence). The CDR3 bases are TGTGCCAGCAGTTGGGGGGGGACTGAAGCTTTCTTT. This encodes CASSWGGTEAFF.

The CDR3 DNA reads TGTGCCAGCAGCTCGGGACAGGGCCACACCGGGGAGCTGTTTTTT. Translation: CASSSGQGHTGELFF. The gene calls are TRBV7-9 and TRBJ2-2; TRBD1 aligns across 9 bases. V gave up 4 bases and J gave up 3 bases; unmatched junction bases: 3. Germline-derived CDR1 and CDR2 are SEHNR and FQNEAQ (reference sequence). The CDR3 consists of 15 residues.

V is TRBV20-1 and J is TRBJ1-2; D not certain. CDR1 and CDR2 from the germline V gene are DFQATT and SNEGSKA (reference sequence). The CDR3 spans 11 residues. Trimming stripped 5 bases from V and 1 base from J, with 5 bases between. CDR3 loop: CSAPNNYGYTF. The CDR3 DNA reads TGCAGTGCTCCTAATAACTATGGCTACACCTTC.

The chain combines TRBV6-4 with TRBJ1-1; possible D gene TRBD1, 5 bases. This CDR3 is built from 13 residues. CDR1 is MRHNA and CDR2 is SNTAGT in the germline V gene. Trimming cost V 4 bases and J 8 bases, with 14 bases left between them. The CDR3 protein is CASSASGTSEAFF. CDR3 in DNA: TGTGCCAGCAGTGCTTCAGGGACTTCCGAAGCTTTCTTT.

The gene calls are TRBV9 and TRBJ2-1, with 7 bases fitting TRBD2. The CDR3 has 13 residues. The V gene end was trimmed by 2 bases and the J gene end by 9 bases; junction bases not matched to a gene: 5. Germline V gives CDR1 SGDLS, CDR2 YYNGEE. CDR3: CASSVDWGGEQFF. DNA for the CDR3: TGTGCCAGCAGCGTGGACTGGGGGGGTGAGCAGTTCTTC.